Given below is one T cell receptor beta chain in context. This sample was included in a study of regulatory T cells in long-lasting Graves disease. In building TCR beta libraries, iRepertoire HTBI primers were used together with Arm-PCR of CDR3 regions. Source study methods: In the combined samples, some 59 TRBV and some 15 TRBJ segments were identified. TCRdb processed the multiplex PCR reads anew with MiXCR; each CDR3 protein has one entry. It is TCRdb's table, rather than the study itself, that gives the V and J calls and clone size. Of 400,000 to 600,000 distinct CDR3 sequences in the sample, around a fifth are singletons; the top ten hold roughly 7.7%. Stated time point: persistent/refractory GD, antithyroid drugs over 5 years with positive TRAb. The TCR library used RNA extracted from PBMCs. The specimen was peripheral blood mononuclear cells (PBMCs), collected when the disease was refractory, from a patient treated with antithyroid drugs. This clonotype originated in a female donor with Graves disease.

CDR3: CASSQAWRGSTDTQYF. The CDR3 DNA reads TGTGCCAGCAGCCAAGCCTGGAGGGGGAGCACAGATACGCAGTATTTT. The V and J genes are TRBV14 and TRBJ2-3; D tentatively reads TRBD1 or TRBD2 (6 bases each). The CDR3 length is 16 residues. The V gene's germline CDR1 is SGHDN and CDR2 FVKESK. Trimming left V 1 base short and J 0 bases short, with 11 bases between.